The 30 T cell receptor beta chains below come from one sample, sequenced in a study of blood T cell repertoires in COVID-19. The table came from immunoSEQ multiplex PCR; TCRdb's copy has only in-frame clones and leaves some out. The sample shows 150,000 to 200,000 clones, over 70% of them seen only once. Input material: PBMCs or T cells enriched from blood (not recorded which). These receptors were collected from a man in his forties or fifties who had recovered from COVID-19.

About this clone: Germline is not matched at one junction end, which may reflect a read error. V is TRBV20-1 and J is TRBJ2-1; 16 bases are a match to TRBD2. This CDR3 contains 15 residues. CDR1 and CDR2 from the germline V gene are DFQATT and SNEGSKA (reference sequence). This CDR3 reads CSASRAGLAGGRAIF. CDR3 DNA sequence: TGCAGTGCTAGTCGGGCGGGACTAGCGGGAGGGCGCGCTATCTTC.

The chain links TRBV4-2 to TRBJ2-1, with TRBD2 matching over 12 bases. CDR1 is LGHNA, CDR2 YNFKEQ, per germline. This CDR3 contains 17 residues. Unmatched junction bases numbered 4, after V lost 4 bases and J lost 0 bases. In DNA, the CDR3 is TGTGCCAGCAGCCGCCGGACTAGCGGGGACTCCTACAATGAGCAGTTCTTC. This translates into CASSRRTSGDSYNEQFF.

The CDR3 loop reads CASSDGQGTDTQYF. As DNA, the CDR3 is TGTGCCAGCAGTGACGGACAGGGCACAGATACGCAGTATTTT. This chain links TRBV6-4 with TRBJ2-3; 7 bases align to TRBD1. Germline loops: CDR1 MRHNA, CDR2 SNTAGT. V trimming: 2 bases; J trimming: 1 base; junction bases outside the gene matches: 0. The CDR3 covers 14 residues.

In this sample, this clone turned up once. The J gene is TRBJ2-2, the V gene TRBV21-1; TRBD1 is taken as the D call from the table, unchecked against the DNA. TRBV21-1 is a pseudogene locus. The CDR3 consists of 17 residues. In DNA, the CDR3 is TGTGCCAGCAGCAAAGCGCGTACGGTTAGGGGGACCGGGGAGCTGTTTTTT. It translates to CASSKARTVRGTGELFF.

The rearrangement joins TRBV5-6 to TRBJ1-5; TRBD1 is a possible D gene (6 bases). Germline V CDR1 and CDR2: SGHDT, YYEEEE. V lost 3 bases and J 0 bases, leaving 10 bases between the germline ends. CDR3 length: 15 amino acids. The CDR3 loop reads CASSSGQPSNQPQHF. DNA for the CDR3: TGTGCCAGCAGCTCAGGACAGCCTAGCAATCAGCCCCAGCATTTT. The full variable domain, completed using reference TRBV5-6 and TRBJ1-5, is DAGVTQSPTHLIKTRGQQVTLRCSPKSGHDTVSWYQQALGQGPQFIFQYYEEEERQRGNFPDRFSGHQFPNYSSELNVNALLLGDSALYLCASSSGQPSNQPQHFGDGTRLSIL.

This clone has just one count. This chain uses TRBV18 with TRBJ2-5, with 10 positions matching TRBD1. CDR3 length equals 14 residues. V trimming: 6 bases; J trimming: 5 bases; junction bases outside the gene matches: 6. Germline V CDR1 and CDR2: KGHSH, LQKENI. Here the CDR3 reads CASSRDRGMETQYF. CDR3 in DNA: TGTGCCAGCTCCCGGGACAGGGGCATGGAGACCCAGTACTTC.

This chain links TRBV5-1 with TRBJ2-2, with D unclear. The CDR3 consists of 15 residues. V shed 1 base and J shed 2 bases, with 9 bases lying between them. CDR1 is SGHRS and CDR2 is YFSETQ in the germline V gene. The CDR3, as DNA: TGCGCCAGCAGCTTGCTGGGCTCCAACACCGGGGAGCTGTTTTTT. Amino acid sequence: CASSLLGSNTGELFF. The full variable domain, in which reference TRBV5-1 and TRBJ2-2 provide the parts outside the CDR3, is KAGVTQTPRYLIKTRGQQVTLSCSPISGHRSVSWYQQTPGQGLQFLFEYFSETQRNKGNFPGRFSGRQFSNSRSEMNVSTLELGDSALYLCASSLLGSNTGELFFGEGSRLTVL.

The chain recombines TRBV28 with TRBJ1-5; D is perhaps TRBD1 (6 bases). Germline CDR1 reads MDHEN; CDR2 reads SYDVKM. The CDR3 sequence is 15 residues long. V lost 3 bases to trimming and J lost 3 bases, with 12 bases between them. CDR3 sequence: CASSLGGASNQPQHF. The CDR3 DNA sequence: TGTGCCAGCAGTTTGGGGGGGGCCTCCAATCAGCCCCAGCATTTT.

The rearrangement joins TRBV28 to TRBJ1-1, with a weak D call TRBD1 (6 bases). From germline, CDR1 is MDHEN and CDR2 SYDVKM. V was trimmed by 6 bases and J by 6 bases, leaving 11 bases between them. This CDR3 contains 12 residues. CDR3 protein: CASSRGGPEAFF. CDR3 in DNA: TGTGCCAGCAGCCGGGGGGGGCCTGAAGCTTTCTTT.

V usage is TRBV7-2 and J usage is TRBJ2-2; no clear D gene. Trimming removed 2 bases at V and 0 bases at J, with 7 bases between. The CDR3 contains 15 residues. Germline lookup yields CDR1 SGHTA and CDR2 FQGNSA. The DNA for the CDR3 is TGTGCCAGCAGCTTAACTACTGCGAACACCGGGGAGCTGTTTTTT. Translated, it gives CASSLTTANTGELFF. The whole variable domain, remainder taken from reference TRBV7-2 and TRBJ2-2, is GAGVSQSPSNKVTEKGKDVELRCDPISGHTALYWYRQSLGQGLEFLIYFQGNSAPDKSGLPSDRFSAERTGGSVSTLTIQRTQQEDSAVYLCASSLTTANTGELFFGEGSRLTVL.

A word on this clone: Distinct nucleotide sequences in the sample also encode this CDR3. The rearrangement links TRBV5-1 to TRBJ1-2, with 8 bases identical to TRBD1. The CDR3 is 13 amino acids. V dropped 4 bases and J dropped 6; count of bases not matched to a gene: 5. The V gene's germline CDR1 is SGHRS and CDR2 YFSETQ. CDR3 nucleotide sequence: TGCGCCAGCAGCATAGGACAGGGAAATGGCTACACCTTC. Translation: CASSIGQGNGYTF. Based on the CDR3 plus reference TRBV5-1 and TRBJ1-2, the full variable domain is KAGVTQTPRYLIKTRGQQVTLSCSPISGHRSVSWYQQTPGQGLQFLFEYFSETQRNKGNFPGRFSGRQFSNSRSEMNVSTLELGDSALYLCASSIGQGNGYTFGSGTRLTVV.

The gene calls are TRBV7-9 and TRBJ1-2; TRBD1 agrees at 7 bases. The CDR3 runs 12 residues. V shed 5 bases, J shed 8 bases, and the junction held 5 bases outside the gene matches. The germline gives CDR1 SEHNR, CDR2 FQNEAQ (reference sequence). This CDR3 is CASSQGQSGYTF. In DNA form, the CDR3 reads TGTGCCAGCAGCCAGGGACAGTCCGGCTACACCTTC.

The chain couples TRBV30 to TRBJ1-5, with a weak D call TRBD1 (6 bases). V shed 0 bases and J shed 6 bases, with 12 bases lying between them. The CDR3 has 14 amino acids. Germline V gene sequence: CDR1 GTSNPN, CDR2 SVGIG (reference sequence). CDR3 region: CAWSVMGASQPQHF. CDR3 coding DNA: TGTGCCTGGAGTGTAATGGGGGCTAGTCAGCCCCAGCATTTT.

This clone turned up a few times. The chain uses TRBV2 and TRBJ1-4, with TRBD1 matching over 8 bases. Germline loops: CDR1 SNHLY, CDR2 FYNNEI. V lost 6 bases and J lost 7; bases outside the gene matches: 4. CDR3 length: 13 amino acids. The CDR3 region is CASRQGGGEKLFF. The CDR3 nucleotides read TGTGCCAGCAGACAGGGGGGTGGTGAAAAACTGTTTTTT.

The chain employs TRBV5-6 and TRBJ2-7; D perhaps matches TRBD1 (5 bases). V was pared by 0 bases and J by 3 bases, with 13 bases between. CDR3 length equals 15 residues. CDR1 is SGHDT, CDR2 YYEEEE, per germline. The CDR3 DNA reads as TGTGCCAGCAGCTTGGCGGGCCGACAGATCTACGAGCAGTACTTC. It is translated as CASSLAGRQIYEQYF.

The chain joins TRBV25-1 to TRBJ2-7; tentatively, D is TRBD1 (6 bases). This CDR3 comprises 15 residues. The ends were cut back, 2 bases at V and 3 bases at J, with 14 bases in the middle. Looked up from germline, CDR1 is MGHDK and CDR2 is SYGVNS. The CDR3 here is CASSERSYRDYEQYF. In nucleotides, the CDR3 is TGTGCCAGCAGTGAAAGGTCTTACAGGGACTACGAGCAGTACTTC.

This sequence joins TRBV5-1 and TRBJ2-7, with D maybe TRBD2 (6 bases). V gave up 3 bases and J gave up 2 bases, with 15 bases separating them. This CDR3 has 15 amino acids. In germline, CDR1 is SGHRS, CDR2 YFSETQ. Here the CDR3 reads CASSSTGRLPYEQYF. As DNA, the CDR3 is TGCGCCAGCAGCTCCACTGGGAGGCTTCCCTACGAGCAGTACTTC.

The chain is built from TRBV5-5 and TRBJ2-7; a possible D gene is TRBD1 (5 bases). Germline values: CDR1 SGHKS, CDR2 YYEKEE (reference sequence). This CDR3 is built from 14 residues. The V gene lost 4 bases and the J gene lost 5 bases, with 16 bases spanning the gap. Here the CDR3 reads CASSRNRGYHEQYF. The CDR3 DNA sequence: TGTGCCAGCAGCCGAAATAGGGGCTACCACGAGCAGTACTTC.

This clone appeared a single time. The genes are TRBV9 and TRBJ1-6; D is possibly TRBD1 (5 bases). V lost 4 bases to trimming and J lost 2 bases, with 16 bases between them. The CDR3 extends over 17 amino acids. The germline V gene has CDR1 SGDLS and CDR2 YYNGEE. The CDR3 bases are TGTGCCAGCAGCTTGCCCAGGGTCCGGCCCTATAATTCACCCCTCCACTTT. Encoded protein: CASSLPRVRPYNSPLHF.

The gene calls are TRBV6-1 and TRBJ2-7; the D gene is possibly TRBD2 (5 bases). The CDR3 totals 18 residues. Trimming took off 3 bases at V and 2 bases at J, with 23 bases between the two ends. Germline CDR1 is MNHNS and CDR2 is SASEGT. The CDR3 sequence: CASSDMASRPNLPYEQYF. CDR3 coding DNA: TGTGCCAGCAGTGATATGGCTAGCAGGCCTAATCTTCCCTACGAGCAGTACTTC.

This chain connects TRBV30 to TRBJ1-1; D possibly corresponds to TRBD1 (6 bases). The CDR3 has 13 residues. The ends were cut back, 2 bases at V and 4 bases at J, with 11 bases in the middle. Germline V gene lookup returns CDR1 GTSNPN and CDR2 SVGIG (reference sequence). The CDR3 region has the DNA TGTGCCTGGAGTACTAGGGGGGGCACTGAAGCTTTCTTT. It encodes CAWSTRGGTEAFF.

The chain combines TRBV7-3 with TRBJ2-2; D is possibly TRBD1 (5 bases). The CDR3 loop spans 11 amino acids. Trimming removed 11 bases at V and 5 bases at J, with 9 bases between. In germline, CDR1 is SGHTA, CDR2 FQGTGA. The CDR3 loop reads CASKGTGELFF. CDR3 nucleotides: TGTGCCTCCAAGGGGACCGGGGAGCTGTTTTTT.

The J gene is TRBJ2-2, the V gene TRBV7-2; 12 bases agree with TRBD2. Trimming at V came to 5 bases and at J to 5 bases, leaving 3 bases not matched to a gene. Germline values: CDR1 SGHTA, CDR2 FQGNSA. This CDR3 has 15 residues. The DNA of the CDR3 is TGTGCCAGCAGCCCCACTAGCGGGGGGACCGGGGAGCTGTTTTTT. It codes for CASSPTSGGTGELFF.

V is TRBV5-1 and J is TRBJ2-7, with 9 bases identical to TRBD1. Losses at the gene ends were 1 base for V and 0 bases for J; bases not matched to a gene: 5. Germline V gene lookup returns CDR1 SGHRS and CDR2 YFSETQ. The CDR3 is 16 amino acids. CDR3 region: CASSLSGTGSSYEQYF. The CDR3 DNA follows: TGCGCCAGCAGCTTGTCGGGGACAGGGAGCTCCTACGAGCAGTACTTC.

V gene TRBV5-4 combines with J gene TRBJ2-5; D is possibly TRBD2 (6 bases). This CDR3 spans 14 amino acids. Trimming cost V 2 bases and J 5 bases, with 13 bases left between them. Germline CDR1 SGHNT, CDR2 YYREEE (reference sequence). The CDR3 loop is CASSFGGMVETQYF. The CDR3 DNA follows: TGTGCCAGCAGCTTCGGCGGGATGGTGGAGACCCAGTACTTC.

V and J are TRBV29-1 and TRBJ2-5; D might be TRBD1 (5 bases). The CDR3 consists of 13 residues. Trimming removed 4 bases at V and 5 bases at J, with 14 bases between. Per the germline V gene, CDR1 is SQVTM and CDR2 is ANQGSEA. The CDR3 DNA is TGCAGCGTTGGCCCAGGGCTTGGGGAGACCCAGTACTTC. Translation gives CSVGPGLGETQYF.

The chain couples TRBV28 to TRBJ2-3, with D maybe TRBD2 (5 bases). Trimming shortened V by 2 bases and J by 7 bases, and 7 bases separated the two germline ends. CDR3 length equals 12 residues. Germline lookup yields CDR1 MDHEN and CDR2 SYDVKM. The DNA for the CDR3 is TGTGCCAGCAGTTTAGGGGAGAATACGCAGTATTTT. Protein: CASSLGENTQYF. Based on the CDR3 plus reference TRBV28 and TRBJ2-3, the full variable domain is DVKVTQSSRYLVKRTGEKVFLECVQDMDHENMFWYRQDPGLGLRLIYFSYDVKMKEKGDIPEGYSVSREKKERFSLILESASTNQTSMYLCASSLGENTQYFGPGTRLTVL.

J is TRBJ2-7 and V is TRBV18, with D possibly being TRBD1 (5 bases). From germline, CDR1 is KGHSH and CDR2 LQKENI. The CDR3 is 13 amino acids. V was cut by 3 bases and J by 3 bases, with 9 bases left in between. The DNA of the CDR3 is TGTGCCAGCTCACCTAATAGGGGCTACGAGCAGTACTTC. Protein: CASSPNRGYEQYF. Together with reference TRBV18 and TRBJ2-7, the CDR3 gives the full variable domain: NAGVMQNPRHLVRRRGQEARLRCSPMKGHSHVYWYRQLPEEGLKFMVYLQKENIIDESGMPKERFSAEFPKEGPSILRIQQVVRGDSAAYFCASSPNRGYEQYFGPGTRLTVT.

The J gene is TRBJ2-2, the V gene TRBV12-5, with a weak D call TRBD1 (5 bases). There are 17 residues in the CDR3. V lost 6 bases to trimming and J lost 4 bases, with 21 bases between them. The germline V gene has CDR1 LGHNT and CDR2 FRNRAP. CDR3 region: CASGSGRATRGTGELFF. DNA of the CDR3: TGTGCTAGTGGCTCCGGGCGCGCGACAAGGGGCACCGGGGAGCTGTTTTTT.

The J gene is TRBJ1-4, the V gene TRBV12-3 or TRBV12-4; no reliable D call. This CDR3 is 11 amino acids long. The V end was cut by 11 bases, the J end by 4 bases, with 8 bases between. The chain's CDR3 is CAVGDNEKLFF. CDR3 bases: TGTGCCGTCGGAGATAATGAAAAACTGTTTTTT.